This T cell receptor beta chain was captured in a study of shared clonotypes between healthy human individuals (dated by TCRdb to the early 2020s). About the full investigation: The cohort included a few men and two women between 18 and 49 years of age. The study deeply sequenced blood TCR repertoires of five healthy adults to estimate repertoire size and the extent of clonotype sharing between individuals. Each donor's leukapheresis produced roughly between roughly 0.85 and 9.5 billion PBMCs. Per donor, three plates each were used for CD4 naive and CD4 memory, two for CD8 naive, and one for CD8 memory. To increase sequencing depth and limit assay-specific biases, different laboratories used diverse techniques to prepare libraries and sequence TCR repertoires.

Using the deep immunoSEQ assay, multiplex PCR amplified TCR CDR3 regions from genomic DNA. Extracted genomic DNA from each cell subset was spread evenly across all wells of several immunoSEQ 96-well plates, with each plate serving as a replicate. Each replicate PCR for sorted subsets received about 210 ng genomic DNA, equal to about 30,000 T cell genomes. Purified libraries were quantified with a Qubit 3.0 fluorometer, sized on a Bioanalyzer 2100, and re-quantified with the KAPA Library Quantification kit. Each immunoSEQ 96-well plate was sequenced on its own single-read 150-cycle Illumina NextSeq 550 flow cell. From the authors' description of their analysis: The immunoSEQ output contained only junctional sequences without quality scores, so filtering could not match that applied to full-length reads. Sequences were annotated with PyIR, a Python wrapper for IgBLAST v1.9, and V/J genes and CDR3 were assigned using IMGT germline references. Reads with weak V/J assignments (E-value above 1e-6), missing CDR3, stop codons, out-of-frame junctions, or ambiguous translated residues were removed. V3J clonotypes were defined as sequences sharing the same inferred V gene, J gene, and CDR3 amino acid sequence. Percentage overlap between repertoires was calculated by dividing the number of shared unique clonotypes by the size of the smaller repertoire. RTK rarefaction, the Chao1 estimator, and Recon v2.1 estimates of unobserved clonotypes were used to assess repertoire richness. OLGA was used to compute generation probabilities for all TCRbeta clonotypes that the gDNA method yielded from a handful of donors. TCRdb carries this immuneACCESS record with in-frame sequences only. Its versions omit some clonotypes, under half of them owing to an unresolved V gene in the studies checked, with the rest unexplained. V and J calls and clone size are those listed in that table; D and trimming were worked out from the DNA. For this sample the table gives 2.5 million or so clones, of which approximately 94% were detected only once. Jointly, the top ten make up about 0.13% of the sample.

CDR1 SEHNR and CDR2 FQNEAQ were looked up in the germline V gene (reference sequence). The V and J ends are trimmed by 1 base and 3 bases, leaving 7 bases between them. Reading from cysteine to phenylalanine, the CDR3 counts 13 amino acids. CDR3 DNA only is kept here, 39 bases in frame from base 1. The donors were healthy, HIV-negative adults who had no recently reported acute infections or vaccinations. Only Caucasian adults living in Nashville, Tennessee, USA were represented among the donors. CD4+ T cells were enriched by magnetic negative selection; naive cells were then positively selected on CD45RA, and the negative fraction formed the memory subset. Blood was obtained by leukapheresis, after which PBMCs were separated by Ficoll-Histopaque density gradient centrifugation and cryopreserved in liquid nitrogen vapor phase. Analytical flow cytometry was used to check the purity and quantity of each magnetically sorted T cell population. Genomic DNA was isolated from every sorted fraction and measured by UV absorbance on a Nanodrop 2000c.

A remark on this clone: No antigen is known for it. Nothing much larger sits one base from this clone, and base qualities are not available. Other DNA sequences in the sample encode the same CDR3.

What the study reported, not specific to this receptor: Pairwise subsampling indicated that sequencing depth was expected to affect the degree of clonotype sharing among donors. Naive subsets generally had larger estimated clonotype richness than memory subsets. Clonotypes shared by all four sorted-subset donors showed higher generation probabilities than non-shared clonotypes. The small number of donors limited the genetic and exposure-history diversity represented. Incomplete sequencing was indicated by rarefaction of sorted-subset datasets, despite the large sequencing depth. Sampling was restricted to blood, and TCR repertoires in tissue are likely to differ from TCR repertoires in blood. When several donors were compared, the shared fraction of clonotypes was about 5.4% for naive CD4, 3.5% to 4% for naive CD8, about 2.5% for memory CD4, and roughly 0.4% for memory CD8.

This TCR derives from a man aged 18 to 35 in good health. Sequencing was carried out using naive CD4+ T cells sorted from blood. In the paper's terms, the cell subset or site label means: CD45RA+ positively selected. The chain couples TRBV7-9 to TRBJ2-7; the D gene lacks a confident call. The CDR3 protein is CASSLGGNYEQYF. The DNA sequence is given as TGTGCCAGCAGCTTAGGGGGAAACTACGAGCAGTACTTC.